The rows below give T cell receptor beta chains drawn from one sample of a study of blood T cell repertoires in COVID-19. TCRdb's table, derived via immunoSEQ multiplex PCR, lists solely in-frame clones and lacks some. The top ten clones hold around 30% of a sample with 68,000 or so clones, 79% of them seen once. The sequencing input was peripheral blood. Receptors originate from a human donor in a cohort sampled during active COVID-19. Both conserved end residues are part of each CDR3. The D gene is left open where the match is weak. Only part of the rows carry a size: once, few, many, or a class if the clone is expanded.

clone_size | d_call | cdr3_length | j_call | v_call | cdr3_nt | cdr3_aa
NA | NA | 14 | TRBJ2-1 | TRBV6-4 | TGTGCCAGCAGTGAATCACCCTGGGGGGATGAGCAGTTCTTC | CASSESPWGDEQFF
NA | TRBD1 | 14 | TRBJ1-5 | TRBV27 | TGTGCCAGCAGTCGGGACAGGGGGCTTCAGCCCCAGCATTTT | CASSRDRGLQPQHF
NA | NA | 17 | TRBJ2-4 | TRBV11-3 | TGTGCCAGCAGCTTAGACGGCAGGATCCTAGCCAAAAACATTCAGTACTTC | CASSLDGRILAKNIQYF
few | NA | 13 | TRBJ1-5 | TRBV5-1 | TGCGCCAGCAGCTTGGGGCAGGATCAGCCCCAGCATTTT | CASSLGQDQPQHF
few | NA | 13 | TRBJ2-5 | TRBV30 | TGTGCCTGGACCTTAAATATCCAAGAGACCCAGTACTTC | CAWTLNIQETQYF
medium-sized | NA | 14 | TRBJ1-3 | TRBV4-2 | TGTGCCAGCAGTCCCACGACGGAGTGGGACACCATATATTTT | CASSPTTEWDTIYF
NA | TRBD2 | 15 | TRBJ2-7 | TRBV18 | TGTGCCAGCTCACCCTCCAGCGGGGTCACCTACGAGCAGTACTTC | CASSPSSGVTYEQYF
NA | TRBD2 | 16 | TRBJ2-1 | TRBV6-5 | TGTGCCAGCAGTTACAACCTAGCGGTGCTGGGTTATGAGCAGTTCTTC | CASSYNLAVLGYEQFF
NA | NA | 13 | TRBJ2-3 | TRBV5-6 | TGTGCCAGCAGCCCTAGGAGGACAGATACGCAGTATTTT | CASSPRRTDTQYF
few | TRBD1 | 14 | TRBJ1-2 | TRBV27 | TGTGCCAGCAGTCAGACAGGGGGCTACGGTGGCTACACCTTC | CASSQTGGYGGYTF
NA | TRBD1 | 14 | TRBJ1-1 | TRBV30 | TGTGCCTGGAGTTCCGGGACAGGGGTCACTGAAGCTTTCTTT | CAWSSGTGVTEAFF
NA | TRBD1 | 16 | TRBJ2-6 | TRBV5-1 | TGCGCCAGCAGCCGACAGGGGGCCTCTGGGGCCAACGTCCTGACTTTC | CASSRQGASGANVLTF
once | NA | 14 | TRBJ1-5 | TRBV7-2 | TGTGCCAGCAGCTCAAGACAGGATAATCAGCCCCAGCATTTT | CASSSRQDNQPQHF
few | TRBD2 | 14 | TRBJ2-1 | TRBV10-2 | TGCGCCAGCAGTACTAGCGGGGCCTACAATGAGCAGTTCTTC | CASSTSGAYNEQFF
NA | NA | 16 | TRBJ2-3 | TRBV14 | TGTGCCAGCAGCCAAGGAAACAGGTTGAGCACAGATACGCAGTATTTT | CASSQGNRLSTDTQYF
NA | NA | 17 | TRBJ2-7 | TRBV7-9 | TGTGCCAGCAGCCCATCCTCGTTTAGACGAACAGGGTATGAGCAGTACTTC | CASSPSSFRRTGYEQYF
NA | NA | 13 | TRBJ1-1 | TRBV12-3/TRBV12-4 | TGTGCCAGCAGTTTGAGGGAGAACACTGAAGCTTTCTTT | CASSLRENTEAFF
NA | NA | 16 | TRBJ1-5 | TRBV5-8 | TGTGCCAGCAGCTCGAAATACCGGGGGGACAATCAGCCCCAGCATTTT | CASSSKYRGDNQPQHF
NA | TRBD2 | 14 | TRBJ2-1 | TRBV2 | TGTGCCAGCATCAGACTAGCGGCGAAGGGTGAGCAGTTCTTC | CASIRLAAKGEQFF
medium-sized | NA | 15 | TRBJ2-4 | TRBV3-1/TRBV3-2 | TGTGCCAGCAGCCAAGGCGAGCTAGCCAAAAACATTCAGTACTTC | CASSQGELAKNIQYF
NA | TRBD1 | 11 | TRBJ2-2 | TRBV29-1 | TGCAGCGGCCAAACAGGGGATGCGCTGTTTTTT | CSGQTGDALFF
NA | TRBD1 | 14 | TRBJ1-6 | TRBV5-1 | TGCGCCAGCAGAGCAGGACAGGGGGATTCACCCCTCCACTTT | CASRAGQGDSPLHF
once | TRBD1 | 14 | TRBJ2-5 | TRBV20-1 | TGCAGTGCTAGTTACAGGGGGCTGGGGGAGACCCAGTACTTC | CSASYRGLGETQYF
once | NA | 14 | TRBJ1-2 | TRBV7-9 | TGTGCCAGCAGCTTAGACAGGGCTACCTATGGCTACACCTTC | CASSLDRATYGYTF
NA | NA | 13 | TRBJ2-7 | TRBV23-1 | TGCGCCAGCAGAGAAATCAGGGTCTACGAGCAGTACTTC | CASREIRVYEQYF
NA | NA | 12 | TRBJ1-6 | TRBV15 | TGTGCCACCAGCAGAGATAGAGGGCCCCTCCACTTT | CATSRDRGPLHF
once | TRBD1 | 15 | TRBJ1-2 | TRBV6-1 | TGTGCCAGCAGTGAAGGGACAGGGGGTGGCTATGGCTACACCTTC | CASSEGTGGGYGYTF
NA | NA | 14 | TRBJ2-1 | TRBV30 | TGTGCCTGGAGTGTGGGAGTACCCTACAATGAGCAGTTCTTC | CAWSVGVPYNEQFF
few | NA | 15 | TRBJ2-5 | TRBV2 | TGTGCCAGCAGTGAGCGGCCACCGATGGCGGAGACCCAGTACTTC | CASSERPPMAETQYF
NA | TRBD1 | 16 | TRBJ1-5 | TRBV2 | TGTGCCAGCAGTGGGGACAGGCTCTATAGCAATCAGCCCCAGCATTTT | CASSGDRLYSNQPQHF
NA | TRBD1 | 16 | TRBJ2-5 | TRBV24-1 | TGTGCCACCAGTGACCAGGGGACAGCTACGCAAGAGACCCAGTACTTC | CATSDQGTATQETQYF
few | TRBD1 | 16 | TRBJ1-2 | TRBV7-8 | TGTGCCAGCAGCCTGGGACAGGGGGCGATAAACTATGGCTACACCTTC | CASSLGQGAINYGYTF
NA | NA | 14 | TRBJ2-7 | TRBV6-2/TRBV6-3 | TGTGCCAGCAGTTACTCGACTAAACCCTACGAGCAGTACTTC | CASSYSTKPYEQYF
NA | TRBD2 | 15 | TRBJ2-3 | TRBV19 | TGTGCCAGTAGTAAGGGAGGGATCAATACAGATACGCAGTATTTT | CASSKGGINTDTQYF
few | NA | 16 | TRBJ2-3 | TRBV6-5 | TGTGCCAGCAGTTTATTCGGTCTTTTTAGCACAGATACGCAGTATTTT | CASSLFGLFSTDTQYF
NA | TRBD1 | 15 | TRBJ2-5 | TRBV7-2 | TGTGCCAGCAGCTTAGGGGGACAGGGACAAGAGACCCAGTACTTC | CASSLGGQGQETQYF
NA | NA | 13 | TRBJ2-1 | TRBV11-2 | TGTGCCAGCAGCTTAGGGCCCTACAATGAGCAGTTCTTC | CASSLGPYNEQFF
NA | NA | 14 | TRBJ2-1 | TRBV7-2 | TGTGCCAGCAGCGCTGGCTGGTCCTACAATGAGCAGTTCTTC | CASSAGWSYNEQFF
NA | TRBD1 | 16 | TRBJ1-2 | TRBV7-8 | TGTGCCACCCGAATATTACAGGGGGGTATTTCTTATGGCTACACCTTC | CATRILQGGISYGYTF
NA | NA | 15 | TRBJ2-5 | TRBV2 | TGTGCCAGCAGTGATCGAGGACTGCCTCAAGAGACCCAGTACTTC | CASSDRGLPQETQYF
NA | NA | 16 | TRBJ2-1 | TRBV5-8 | TGTGCCAGCAGCTTGGTGGTCGGGAGCTCCTACAATGAGCAGTTCTTC | CASSLVVGSSYNEQFF
few | TRBD1 | 17 | TRBJ1-3 | TRBV4-2 | TGTGCCAGCAGCCAGTTAACAGGGGGGGGAACTGGAAACACCATATATTTT | CASSQLTGGGTGNTIYF
NA | TRBD1 | 17 | TRBJ1-5 | TRBV30 | TGTGCCTGGAGTCCGGGGACAGGGACTAGTAGCAATCAGCCCCAGCATTTT | CAWSPGTGTSSNQPQHF
NA | TRBD1 | 15 | TRBJ2-1 | TRBV12-5 | TGTGCTAGTGGTTTGGGGAACAGGGGAGTGAATGAGCAGTTCTTC | CASGLGNRGVNEQFF
few | NA | 14 | TRBJ2-7 | TRBV19 | TGTGCCAGTAGTCTAGGACGGAGGACCTACGAGCAGTACTTC | CASSLGRRTYEQYF
once | NA | 14 | TRBJ2-5 | TRBV18 | TGTGCCAGCTCACCAAGGAGGTTGGAAGAGACCCAGTACTTC | CASSPRRLEETQYF
NA | NA | 15 | TRBJ1-1 | TRBV25-1 | TGTGCCAGCAGTGAATATAGCGCGGGAAACACTGAAGCTTTCTTT | CASSEYSAGNTEAFF
once | NA | 15 | TRBJ2-5 | TRBV6-4 | TGTGCCAGCATGGGGGTGGGGGCGAGCCAAGAGACCCAGTACTTC | CASMGVGASQETQYF
NA | NA | 12 | TRBJ1-2 | TRBV12-3/TRBV12-4 | TGTGCCAGCAGTGTAACTAACTATGGCTACACCTTC | CASSVTNYGYTF
few | NA | 17 | TRBJ2-7 | TRBV3-1/TRBV3-2 | TGTGCCAGCAGCCAAGAGTCCTACGGGGACTTTTTCTACGAGCAGTACTTC | CASSQESYGDFFYEQYF
once | NA | 12 | TRBJ1-1 | TRBV18 | TGTGCCAGCTCACGGCAGAACACTGAAGCTTTCTTT | CASSRQNTEAFF
NA | NA | 15 | TRBJ2-2 | TRBV30 | TGTGCCTGGAGTGTTGGCAGGGTGAACACCGGGGAGCTGTTTTTT | CAWSVGRVNTGELFF
NA | NA | 15 | TRBJ1-5 | TRBV5-5 | TGTGCCAGCAGCTTGGGGGCAGCCGCCAATCAGCCCCAGCATTTT | CASSLGAAANQPQHF
NA | TRBD2 | 14 | TRBJ2-3 | TRBV19 | TGTGCCAGTAGTATGAGCGGGAGTGGGGATACGCAGTATTTT | CASSMSGSGDTQYF
NA | TRBD2 | 15 | TRBJ2-7 | TRBV7-9 | TGTGCCAGCAGCCTATTAGCGGGAGTGGTCTACGAGCAGTACTTC | CASSLLAGVVYEQYF
NA | TRBD1 | 14 | TRBJ1-5 | TRBV6-5 | TGTGCCAGCAGTTTGAAGGACAGGGGTCAGCCCCAGCATTTT | CASSLKDRGQPQHF
NA | NA | 17 | TRBJ2-7 | TRBV7-9 | TGTGCCAGCAGTCCGGACAGGGGGAGCGGGAGGGCCCACGAGCAGTACTTC | CASSPDRGSGRAHEQYF
NA | NA | 13 | TRBJ2-7 | TRBV19 | TGTGCCAGTAGTATAGGAAAGCCGTACGAGCAGTACTTC | CASSIGKPYEQYF
NA | NA | 17 | TRBJ1-6 | TRBV5-6 | TGTGCCAGCAGCCTGCTGGGGGGTCAGAGTGATAATTCACCCCTCCACTTT | CASSLLGGQSDNSPLHF